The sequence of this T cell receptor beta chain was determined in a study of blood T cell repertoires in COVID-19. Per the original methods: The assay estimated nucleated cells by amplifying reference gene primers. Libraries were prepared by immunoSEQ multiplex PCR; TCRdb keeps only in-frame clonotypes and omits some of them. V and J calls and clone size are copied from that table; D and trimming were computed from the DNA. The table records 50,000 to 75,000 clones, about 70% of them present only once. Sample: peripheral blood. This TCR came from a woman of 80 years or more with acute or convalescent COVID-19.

CDR3 protein: CASSEPRRNTEAFF. The CDR3 DNA sequence: TGTGCCAGCAGTGAACCCCGGAGGAACACTGAAGCTTTCTTT. The rearrangement uses TRBV6-1 and TRBJ1-1; D is unresolved. V lost 2 bases, J lost 1 base, and 8 bases lay in between. The CDR3 runs to 14 residues. The germline gives CDR1 MNHNS, CDR2 SASEGT.